The 9 T cell receptor beta chains listed next were all sequenced from one sample in a study of blood T cells in healthy people across ages (dated by TCRdb to the mid-2010s). Library creation used 5' RACE. The instrument given in TCRdb is Illumina HiSeq 2500. The second PCR ran for roughly 7 to 12 cycles and used a J-beta primer mix along with a sample-barcoded 5' primer. TCRdb passed the public sequencing reads through fastp at Q25 and MiXCR, retaining productive beta sequences. Every CDR3 protein is listed once, alongside the most common genes and DNA of its rows. This sample gives about 1.6 million distinct CDR3 sequences in total; around 36% of them show up just once. The ten largest account for approximately 11% of the sample. The material sequenced was blood. The origin of the receptors is a woman in her 30s in good health.

This clonotype has more than one count but fewer than ten. The J gene is TRBJ2-1, the V gene TRBV7-9; weak D call: TRBD2 (6 bases). CDR1 SEHNR and CDR2 FQNEAQ come from the germline V gene (reference sequence). This CDR3 comprises 14 residues. Between the trimmed V and J ends, which lost 8 bases and 7 bases, there was a span of 18 bases. CDR3: CASPREPLRNEQFF. DNA for the CDR3: TGTGCCAGCCCCCGGGAGCCCCTCCGAAATGAGCAGTTCTTC.

This chain connects TRBV11-2 to TRBJ2-7; D uncertain. The CDR3 covers 13 residues. V dropped 3 bases and J dropped 12 bases, with 18 bases sitting between them. In germline, CDR1 is SGHAT, CDR2 FQNNGV. Here the CDR3 DNA reads TGTGCCAGCAGCTTGTCGGCCCCGAGTAATCGGTACTTC. Encoded protein: CASSLSAPSNRYF.

The rearrangement joins TRBV12-3 or TRBV12-4 to TRBJ2-1, with 9 bases aligning to TRBD2. The CDR3 extends over 16 amino acids. J was trimmed by 4 bases and V by 2 bases; bases with no gene match: 6. Written as DNA, the CDR3 is TGTGCCAGCAGTTTAATTGGGACTAGCTTATACAATGAGCAGTTCTTC. Its protein product is CASSLIGTSLYNEQFF.

The chain has TRBV3-1 and TRBJ1-1, with D possibly matching TRBD1 (6 bases). Germline-derived CDR1 and CDR2 are LGHDT and YNNKEL (reference sequence). The CDR3 length is 17 residues. V was trimmed by 2 bases and J by 0 bases, leaving 16 bases between them. The CDR3 sequence: CASSQRQGQILNTEAFF. CDR3 sequence (DNA): TGTGCCAGCAGCCAAAGGCAGGGGCAGATCTTGAACACTGAAGCTTTCTTT. Based on the CDR3 plus reference TRBV3-1 and TRBJ1-1, the full variable domain is DTAVSQTPKYLVTQMGNDKSIKCEQNLGHDTMYWYKQDSKKFLKIMFSYNNKELIINETVPNRFSPKSPDKAHLNLHINSLELGDSAVYFCASSQRQGQILNTEAFFGQGTRLTVV.

This chain links TRBV5-1 with TRBJ1-5; D possibly corresponds to TRBD1 (6 bases). CDR3 length: 15 residues. Trimming shortened V by 2 bases and J by 2 bases, and 11 bases separated the two germline ends. The germline V gene has CDR1 SGHRS and CDR2 YFSETQ. The CDR3 here is CASSFLPGGNQPQHF. In nucleotides, the CDR3 is TGCGCCAGCAGCTTTCTTCCAGGGGGCAATCAGCCCCAGCATTTT.

The rearrangement joins TRBV29-1 to TRBJ1-2; 10 positions agree with TRBD1. CDR3 length equals 15 residues. V was clipped by 7 bases and J by 4 bases; unmatched bases: 12. Germline V gene data show CDR1 as SQVTM and CDR2 as ANQGSEA. CDR3 sequence: CSAYGTGDQAYGYTF. The CDR3, as DNA: TGCAGCGCCTACGGGACAGGGGACCAGGCCTATGGCTACACCTTC.

This clonotype was found a few times. Here the CDR3 DNA reads TGTGCCAGCAGCACTACGGACAGGGCCCCGGGCTACACCTTC. Protein sequence: CASSTTDRAPGYTF. J is TRBJ1-2 and V is TRBV5-5, with 8 bases identical to TRBD1. V gave up 4 bases and J gave up 8 bases; unmatched junction bases: 10. Germline values: CDR1 SGHKS, CDR2 YYEKEE (reference sequence). This CDR3 has 14 residues.

The V and J genes are TRBV12-3 or TRBV12-4 and TRBJ1-1; D gene uncertain. Trimming took off 6 bases at V and 7 bases at J, with 12 bases between the two ends. This CDR3 spans 12 amino acids. The CDR3 spells CASSRIEDEAFF. The CDR3 nucleotides read TGTGCCAGCAGCCGGATAGAAGATGAAGCTTTCTTT.

V gene TRBV27 combines with J gene TRBJ2-1; 8 bases agree with TRBD2. CDR3 length: 17 residues. Trimming at V came to 0 bases and at J to 3 bases, leaving 7 bases not matched to a gene. Looked up from germline, CDR1 is MNHEY and CDR2 is SMNVEV (reference sequence). CDR3 sequence: CASSLSRFSGSYNEQFF. The CDR3 bases are TGTGCCAGCAGTTTATCGCGGTTCAGCGGGAGCTACAATGAGCAGTTCTTC.